A few counts support the clone carrying this T cell receptor beta chain. Its antigen is currently unknown. Amplified TCR beta CDR3 regions derived from RNA transcripts. HTBI primers were employed in a first-round RT-PCR of the TCR CDR3. Each CDR3 protein is one row after TCRdb ran MiXCR on the multiplex PCR reads. The sample consists of 400,000 to 600,000 distinct CDR3 sequences, about 16% of them appearing once. This specimen comes from a study of T cells in Graves' hyperthyroidism and ophthalmopathy. Study at large: Before any treatment, at initial diagnosis, peripheral blood was collected.

Study findings and constraints: Ophthalmopathy was separated from stable hyperthyroidism by a 13 V-J model. Most clonotypes expanded in the thyroid (above 0.001) were also present in blood.

The CDR3 is 16 amino acids. The germline V and J ends were trimmed by 5 bases and 2 bases, with 15 bases remaining between them. The chain uses TRBV12-3 or TRBV12-4 and TRBJ1-4; D is ambiguous. The sequenced material came from blood. The source is a woman aged 30 to 39 with Graves' ophthalmopathy. The CDR3 sequence: CASSGPSMGTNEKLFF. The DNA for the CDR3 is TGTGCCAGCAGTGGCCCTTCGATGGGGACTAATGAAAAACTGTTTTTT.